The clone carrying this T cell receptor (beta chain) appeared a few times. Antigen: not known. Expressed TCRB transcripts got sequenced, as all isolated RNA was reverse transcribed. Profiled with immunoSEQ multiplex PCR; TCRdb holds only in-frame clones, not every one. The sample has 600,000 or so clones; around an eighth are singletons. CD45RO/CCR7/CD25/CD127/CD95/CD27 separated CD4+ naive, central memory, regulatory and stem cell-like memory cells by sorting. V was clipped by 6 bases and J by 3 bases, with 15 bases between them. The CDR3 is 14 amino acids. CDR1 MNHNS and CDR2 SASEGT come from the germline V gene. The sample originates from a study of beta chain features in type 1 diabetes. Study background: Age, gender and cell yields were similar between patients and healthy donors. Study-wide findings and caveats: Sequencing from cDNA could over-represent high-TCR-expressing cells. For type 1 diabetes patients, VDJ junctions showed fewer insertions and more deletions. All four CD4+ subsets from Type 1 diabetes patients carried moderately but significantly shorter TCRB CDR3s.

V is TRBV6-1 and J is TRBJ2-7; D possibly corresponds to TRBD2 (6 bases). The sample was naive CD4+ T cells from blood. The TCR originated in a young man with type 1 diabetes. Here the CDR3 reads CASSPGTGYYEQYF. CDR3 DNA: TGTGCCAGCAGCCCCGGGACTGGTTACTACGAGCAGTACTTC.